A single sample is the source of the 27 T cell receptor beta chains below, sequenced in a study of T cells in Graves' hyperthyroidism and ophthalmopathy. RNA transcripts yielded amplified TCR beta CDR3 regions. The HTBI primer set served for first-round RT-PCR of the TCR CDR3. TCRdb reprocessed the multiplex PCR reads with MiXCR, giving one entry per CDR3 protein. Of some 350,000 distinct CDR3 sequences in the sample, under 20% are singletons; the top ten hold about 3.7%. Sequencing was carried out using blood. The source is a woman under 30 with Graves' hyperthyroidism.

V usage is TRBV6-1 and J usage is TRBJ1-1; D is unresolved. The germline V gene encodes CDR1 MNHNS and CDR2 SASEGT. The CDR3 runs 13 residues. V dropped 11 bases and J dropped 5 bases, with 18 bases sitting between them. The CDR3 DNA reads TGTGCCGTGGGAACGTCGGCGGTAACTGAAGCTTTCTTT. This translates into CAVGTSAVTEAFF.

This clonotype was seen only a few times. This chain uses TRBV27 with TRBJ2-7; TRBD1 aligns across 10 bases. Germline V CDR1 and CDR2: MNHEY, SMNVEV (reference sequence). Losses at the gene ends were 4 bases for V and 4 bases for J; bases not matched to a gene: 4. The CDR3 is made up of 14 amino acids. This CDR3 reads CASSWDRGLYEQYF. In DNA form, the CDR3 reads TGTGCCAGCAGTTGGGACAGGGGCCTGTACGAGCAGTACTTC.

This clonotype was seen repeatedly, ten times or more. Here the CDR3 DNA reads TGTGCCTGGAGTGTTGGATCCAGGGGGCAAGAGACCCAGTACTTC. Encoded protein: CAWSVGSRGQETQYF. The chain uses TRBV30 and TRBJ2-5, with 7 nucleotides matching TRBD1. Losses at the gene ends were 0 bases for V and 2 bases for J; bases not matched to a gene: 6. This CDR3 is 15 amino acids long. Germline V CDR1 and CDR2: GTSNPN, SVGIG (reference sequence).

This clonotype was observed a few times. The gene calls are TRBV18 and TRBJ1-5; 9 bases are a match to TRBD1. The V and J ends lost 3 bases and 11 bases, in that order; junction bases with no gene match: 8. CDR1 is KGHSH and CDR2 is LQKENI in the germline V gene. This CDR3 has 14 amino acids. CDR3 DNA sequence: TGTGCCAGCTCACCCTCGGGACAGGGTTCGACCCAGCATTTT. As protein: CASSPSGQGSTQHF.

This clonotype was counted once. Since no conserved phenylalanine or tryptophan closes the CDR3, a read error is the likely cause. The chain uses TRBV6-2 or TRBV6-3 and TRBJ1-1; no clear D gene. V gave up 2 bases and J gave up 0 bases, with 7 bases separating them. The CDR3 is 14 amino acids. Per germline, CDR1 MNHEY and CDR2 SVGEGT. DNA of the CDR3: TGTGCCAGCAGTTACGGAGATTTGAACACTGAAGCTTTCTTA. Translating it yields CASSYGDLNTEAFL.

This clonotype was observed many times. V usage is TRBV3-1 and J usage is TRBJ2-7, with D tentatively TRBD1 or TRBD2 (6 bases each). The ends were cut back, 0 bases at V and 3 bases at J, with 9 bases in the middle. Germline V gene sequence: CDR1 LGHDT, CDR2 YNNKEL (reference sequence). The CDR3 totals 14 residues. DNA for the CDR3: TGTGCCAGCAGCCAAGAGGGGGGACACTACGAGCAGTACTTC. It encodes CASSQEGGHYEQYF.

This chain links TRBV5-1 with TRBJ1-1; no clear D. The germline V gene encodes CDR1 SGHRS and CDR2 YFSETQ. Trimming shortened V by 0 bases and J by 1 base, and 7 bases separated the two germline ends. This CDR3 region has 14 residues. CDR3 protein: CASSLAQTNTEAFF. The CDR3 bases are TGCGCCAGCAGCTTGGCGCAGACGAACACTGAAGCTTTCTTT.

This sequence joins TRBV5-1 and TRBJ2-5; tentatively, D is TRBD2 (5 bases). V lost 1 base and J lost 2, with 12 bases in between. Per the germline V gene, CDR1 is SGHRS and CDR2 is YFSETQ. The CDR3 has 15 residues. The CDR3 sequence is CASSLKGSPQETQYF. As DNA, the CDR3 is TGCGCCAGCAGCTTGAAAGGGAGCCCTCAAGAGACCCAGTACTTC.

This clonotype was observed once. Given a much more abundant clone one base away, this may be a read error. The CDR3 loop is CSARYQTALGQPQHF. In DNA, the CDR3 is TGCAGTGCTAGATATCAGACAGCATTGGGTCAGCCCCAGCATTTT. The chain has TRBV20-1 and TRBJ1-5, with TRBD1 as a possible D gene (5 bases). This CDR3 comprises 15 residues. Germline V lookup: CDR1 DFQATT, CDR2 SNEGSKA (reference sequence). V gave up 2 bases and J gave up 6 bases, with 17 bases separating them.

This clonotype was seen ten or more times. The CDR3 bases are TGTGCCAGCAGTTGGGGGGAGACCCAGTACTTC. This codes for CASSWGETQYF. The V gene is TRBV12-3 or TRBV12-4, the J gene TRBJ2-5; D is tentatively TRBD1 or TRBD2 (5 bases each). V gave up 4 bases and J gave up 5 bases, with 5 bases separating them. The length of the CDR3 is 11 residues.

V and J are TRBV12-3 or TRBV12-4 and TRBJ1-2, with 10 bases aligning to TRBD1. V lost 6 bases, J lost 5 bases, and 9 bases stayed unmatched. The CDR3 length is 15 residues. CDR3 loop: CASSPMTGGRYGYTF. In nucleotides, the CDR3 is TGTGCCAGCAGCCCCATGACAGGGGGCCGGTATGGCTACACCTTC.

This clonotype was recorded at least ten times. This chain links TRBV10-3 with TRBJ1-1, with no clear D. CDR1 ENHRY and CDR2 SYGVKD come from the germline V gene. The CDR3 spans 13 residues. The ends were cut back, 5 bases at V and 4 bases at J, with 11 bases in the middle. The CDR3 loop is CAISPVGVTEAFF. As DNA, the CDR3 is TGTGCCATCAGTCCCGTCGGGGTCACTGAAGCTTTCTTT.

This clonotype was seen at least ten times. The CDR3 DNA reads TGCAGTGCTAGTGGCAGGACCAATCAGCCCCAGCATTTT. Its protein product is CSASGRTNQPQHF. The chain has TRBV20-1 and TRBJ1-5; no clear D gene. The CDR3 is 13 amino acids. From germline, CDR1 is DFQATT and CDR2 SNEGSKA (reference sequence). Trimming left V 3 bases short and J 3 bases short, with 9 bases between.

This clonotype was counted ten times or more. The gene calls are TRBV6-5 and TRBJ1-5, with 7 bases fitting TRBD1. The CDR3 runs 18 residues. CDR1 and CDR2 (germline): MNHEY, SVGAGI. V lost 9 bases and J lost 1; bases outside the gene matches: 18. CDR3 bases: TGTGCCAGTCAGAGGCTTCCAGGGGGAAAGGGGAGCAATCAGCCCCAGCATTTT. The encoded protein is CASQRLPGGKGSNQPQHF.

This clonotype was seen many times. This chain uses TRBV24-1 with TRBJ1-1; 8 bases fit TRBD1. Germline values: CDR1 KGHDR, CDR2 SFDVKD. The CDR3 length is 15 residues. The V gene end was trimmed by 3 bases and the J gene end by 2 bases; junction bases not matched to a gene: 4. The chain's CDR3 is CATSDTGTGNTEAFF. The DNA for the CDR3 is TGTGCCACCAGTGATACCGGGACAGGTAACACTGAAGCTTTCTTT.

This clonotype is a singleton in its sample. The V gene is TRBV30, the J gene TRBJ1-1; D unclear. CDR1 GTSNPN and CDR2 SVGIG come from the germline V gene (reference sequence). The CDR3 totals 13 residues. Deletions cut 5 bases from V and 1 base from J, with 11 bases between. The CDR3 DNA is TGTGCCTGGTGTAGGAGGAGGAACACTGAAGCTTTCTTT. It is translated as CAWCRRRNTEAFF.

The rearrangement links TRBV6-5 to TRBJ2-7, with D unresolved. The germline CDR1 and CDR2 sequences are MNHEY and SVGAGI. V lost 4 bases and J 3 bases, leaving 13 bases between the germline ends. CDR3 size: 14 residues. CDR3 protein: CASSWETPSYEQYF. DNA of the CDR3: TGTGCCAGCAGTTGGGAAACACCGAGCTACGAGCAGTACTTC.

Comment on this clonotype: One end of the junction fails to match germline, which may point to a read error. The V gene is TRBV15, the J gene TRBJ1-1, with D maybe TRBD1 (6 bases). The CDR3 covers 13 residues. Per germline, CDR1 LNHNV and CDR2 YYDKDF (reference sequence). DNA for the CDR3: TGTGCCACGGACAGAGGGAGGTACACTGATGCTTTCTTT. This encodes CATDRGRYTDAFF.

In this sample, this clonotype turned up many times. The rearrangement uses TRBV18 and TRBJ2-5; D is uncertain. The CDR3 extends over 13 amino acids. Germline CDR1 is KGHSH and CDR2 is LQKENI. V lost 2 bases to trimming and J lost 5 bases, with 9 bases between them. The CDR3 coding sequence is TGTGCCAGCTCACCAGGCCCAACGGAGACCCAGTACTTC. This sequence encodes CASSPGPTETQYF. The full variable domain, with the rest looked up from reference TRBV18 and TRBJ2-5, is NAGVMQNPRHLVRRRGQEARLRCSPMKGHSHVYWYRQLPEEGLKFMVYLQKENIIDESGMPKERFSAEFPKEGPSILRIQQVVRGDSAAYFCASSPGPTETQYFGPGTRLLVL.

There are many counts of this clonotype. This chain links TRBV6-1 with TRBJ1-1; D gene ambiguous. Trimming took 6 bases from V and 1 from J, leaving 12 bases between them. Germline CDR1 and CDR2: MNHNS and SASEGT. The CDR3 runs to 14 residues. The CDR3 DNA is TGTGCCAGCAGCCTGACACAAGCGAACACTGAAGCTTTCTTT. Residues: CASSLTQANTEAFF.

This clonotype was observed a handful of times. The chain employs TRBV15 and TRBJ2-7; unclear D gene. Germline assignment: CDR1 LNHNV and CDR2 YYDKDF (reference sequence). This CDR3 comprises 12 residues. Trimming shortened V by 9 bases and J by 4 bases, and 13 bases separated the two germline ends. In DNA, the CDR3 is TGTGCCACAGGCCCGACTCGTTACGAGCAGTACTTC. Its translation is CATGPTRYEQYF. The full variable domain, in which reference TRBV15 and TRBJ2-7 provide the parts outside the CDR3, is DAMVIQNPRYQVTQFGKPVTLSCSQTLNHNVMYWYQQKSSQAPKLLFHYYDKDFNNEADTPDNFQSRRPNTSFCFLDIRSPGLGDTAMYLCATGPTRYEQYFGPGTRLTVT.

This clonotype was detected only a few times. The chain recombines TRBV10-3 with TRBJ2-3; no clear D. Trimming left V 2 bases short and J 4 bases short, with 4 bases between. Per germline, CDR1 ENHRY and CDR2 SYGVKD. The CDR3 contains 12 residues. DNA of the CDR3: TGTGCCATCAGTGAGAGGGCAGATACGCAGTATTTT. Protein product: CAISERADTQYF.

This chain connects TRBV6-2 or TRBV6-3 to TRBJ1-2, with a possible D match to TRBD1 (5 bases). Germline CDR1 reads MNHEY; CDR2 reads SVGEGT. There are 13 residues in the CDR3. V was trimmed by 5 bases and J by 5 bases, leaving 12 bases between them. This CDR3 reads CASSPDSVYGYTF. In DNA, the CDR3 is TGTGCCAGCAGTCCCGACAGTGTATATGGCTACACCTTC.

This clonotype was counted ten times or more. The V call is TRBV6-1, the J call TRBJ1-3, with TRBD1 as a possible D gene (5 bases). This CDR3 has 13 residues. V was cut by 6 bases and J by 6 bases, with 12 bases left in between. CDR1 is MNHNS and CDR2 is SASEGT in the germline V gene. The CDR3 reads CASRSRGSNTIYF. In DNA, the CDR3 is TGTGCCAGCAGGTCGAGGGGATCAAACACCATATATTTT.

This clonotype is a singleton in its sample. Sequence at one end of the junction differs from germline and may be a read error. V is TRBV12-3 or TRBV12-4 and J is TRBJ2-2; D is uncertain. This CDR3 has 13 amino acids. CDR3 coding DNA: TGTGCCAGCAAGGCTTGGAACTCCGGGGAGCTGTTTTTT. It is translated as CASKAWNSGELFF.

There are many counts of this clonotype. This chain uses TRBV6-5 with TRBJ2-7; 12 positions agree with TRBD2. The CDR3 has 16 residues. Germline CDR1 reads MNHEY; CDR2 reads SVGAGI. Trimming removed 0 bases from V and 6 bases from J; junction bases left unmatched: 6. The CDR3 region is CASSYSRLAGVSEQYF. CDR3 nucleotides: TGTGCCAGCAGTTACTCTCGACTAGCGGGGGTGAGCGAGCAGTACTTC.

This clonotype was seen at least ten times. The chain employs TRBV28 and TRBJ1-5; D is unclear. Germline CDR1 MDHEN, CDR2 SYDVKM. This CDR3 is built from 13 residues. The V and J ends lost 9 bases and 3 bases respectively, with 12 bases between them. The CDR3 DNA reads TGTGCCAGTCGGGGTTATAACAATCAGCCCCAGCATTTT. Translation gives CASRGYNNQPQHF.